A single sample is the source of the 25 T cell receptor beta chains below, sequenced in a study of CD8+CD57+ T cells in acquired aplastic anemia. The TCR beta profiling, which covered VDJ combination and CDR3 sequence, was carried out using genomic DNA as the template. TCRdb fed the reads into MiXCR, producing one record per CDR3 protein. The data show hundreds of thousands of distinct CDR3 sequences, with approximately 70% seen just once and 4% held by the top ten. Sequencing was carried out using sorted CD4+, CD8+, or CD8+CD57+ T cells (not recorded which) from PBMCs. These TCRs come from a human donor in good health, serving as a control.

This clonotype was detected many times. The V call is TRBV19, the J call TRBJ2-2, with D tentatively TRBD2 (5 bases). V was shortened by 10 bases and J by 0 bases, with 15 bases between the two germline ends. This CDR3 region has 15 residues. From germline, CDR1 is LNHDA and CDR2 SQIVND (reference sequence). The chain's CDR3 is CAIGLGKPNTGELFF. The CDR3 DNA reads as TGTGCCATTGGACTGGGCAAACCGAACACCGGGGAGCTGTTTTTT.

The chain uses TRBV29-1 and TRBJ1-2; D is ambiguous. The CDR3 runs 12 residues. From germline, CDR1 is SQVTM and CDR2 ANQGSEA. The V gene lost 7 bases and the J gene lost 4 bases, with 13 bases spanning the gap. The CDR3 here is CSGFEPVYGYTF. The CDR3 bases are TGCAGCGGCTTCGAGCCAGTCTATGGCTACACCTTC.

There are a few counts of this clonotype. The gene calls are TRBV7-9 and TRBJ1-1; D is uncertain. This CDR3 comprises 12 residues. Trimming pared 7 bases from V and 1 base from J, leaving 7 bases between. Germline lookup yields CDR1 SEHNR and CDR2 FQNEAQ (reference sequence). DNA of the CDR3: TGTGCCAGCACCCCGGGGAACACTGAAGCTTTCTTT. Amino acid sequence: CASTPGNTEAFF.

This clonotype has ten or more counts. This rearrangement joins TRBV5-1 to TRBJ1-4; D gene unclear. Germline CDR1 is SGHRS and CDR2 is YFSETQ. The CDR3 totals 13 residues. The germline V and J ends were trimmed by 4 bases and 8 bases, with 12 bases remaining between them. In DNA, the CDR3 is TGCGCCAGCAGCCCCGACCCGGAGGAAAAACTGTTTTTT. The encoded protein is CASSPDPEEKLFF.

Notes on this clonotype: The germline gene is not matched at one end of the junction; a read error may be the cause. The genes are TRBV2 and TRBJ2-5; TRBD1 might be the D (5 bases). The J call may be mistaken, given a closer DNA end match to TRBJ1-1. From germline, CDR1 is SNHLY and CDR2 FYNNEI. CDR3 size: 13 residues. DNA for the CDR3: TGTGCCAGCAGGGACACGACAGAGACTGCAGCTTTCTTT. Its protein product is CASRDTTETAAFF.

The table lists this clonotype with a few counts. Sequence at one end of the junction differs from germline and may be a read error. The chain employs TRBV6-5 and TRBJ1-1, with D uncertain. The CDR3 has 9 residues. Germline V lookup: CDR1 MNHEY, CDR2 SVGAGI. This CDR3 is CASMRISNF. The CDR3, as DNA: TGTGCCAGCATGCGCATAAGTAACTTT.

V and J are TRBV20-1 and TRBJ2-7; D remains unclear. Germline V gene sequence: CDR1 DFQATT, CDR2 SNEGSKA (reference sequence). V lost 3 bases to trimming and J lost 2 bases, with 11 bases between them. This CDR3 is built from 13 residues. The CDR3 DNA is TGCAGTGCTAGTCTGGGGAATCCCTACGAGCAGTACTTC. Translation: CSASLGNPYEQYF.

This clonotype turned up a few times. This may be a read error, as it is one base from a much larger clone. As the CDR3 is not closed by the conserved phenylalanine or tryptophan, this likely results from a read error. In DNA form, the CDR3 reads TGCGCCAGCAGCCAAGACCGGGACGGGATCTCCTACGAGCAGTACCTC. The encoded protein is CASSQDRDGISYEQYL. V is TRBV7-2 and J is TRBJ2-7, with D perhaps given as TRBD1 or TRBD2 (5 bases each). The CDR3 loop spans 16 amino acids. The V gene's germline CDR1 is SGHTA and CDR2 FQGNSA.

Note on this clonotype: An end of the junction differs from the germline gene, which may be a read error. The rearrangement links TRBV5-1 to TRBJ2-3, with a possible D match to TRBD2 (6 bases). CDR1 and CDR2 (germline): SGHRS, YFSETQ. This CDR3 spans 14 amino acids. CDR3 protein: CASRLAGRNTTQYF. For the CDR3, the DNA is TGCGCCAGCAGGTTGGCGGGAAGGAACACTACGCAGTATTTT.

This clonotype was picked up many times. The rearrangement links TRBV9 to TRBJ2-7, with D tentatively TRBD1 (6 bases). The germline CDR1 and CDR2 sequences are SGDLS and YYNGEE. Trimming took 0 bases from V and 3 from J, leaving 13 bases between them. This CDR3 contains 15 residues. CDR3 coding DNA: TGTGCCAGCAGCGTAGGAGCAGGGGATTTCTACGAGCAGTACTTC. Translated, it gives CASSVGAGDFYEQYF. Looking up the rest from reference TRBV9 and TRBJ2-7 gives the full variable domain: DSGVTQTPKHLITATGQRVTLRCSPRSGDLSVYWYQQSLDQGLQFLIQYYNGEERAKGNILERFSAQQFPDLHSELNLSSLELGDSALYFCASSVGAGDFYEQYFGPGTRLTVT.

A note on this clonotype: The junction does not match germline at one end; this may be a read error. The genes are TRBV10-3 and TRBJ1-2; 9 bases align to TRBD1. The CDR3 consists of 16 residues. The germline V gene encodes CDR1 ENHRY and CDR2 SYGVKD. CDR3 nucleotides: TGTGCCATCAGGGCAGGGAGGCCGGGACAGGGCCATGGCTACGCCTTC. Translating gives CAIRAGRPGQGHGYAF.

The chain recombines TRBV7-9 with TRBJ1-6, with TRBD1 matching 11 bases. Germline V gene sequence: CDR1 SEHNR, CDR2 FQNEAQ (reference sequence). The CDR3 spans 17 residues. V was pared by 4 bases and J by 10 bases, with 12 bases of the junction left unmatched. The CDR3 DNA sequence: TGTGCCAGCAGCTCCCGGACAGGGGGCCATGGCAGCTCACCCCTCCACTTT. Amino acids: CASSSRTGGHGSSPLHF.

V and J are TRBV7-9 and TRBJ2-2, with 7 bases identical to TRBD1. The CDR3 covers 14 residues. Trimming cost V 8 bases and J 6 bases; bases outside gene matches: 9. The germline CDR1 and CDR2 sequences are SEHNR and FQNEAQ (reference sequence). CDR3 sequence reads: CASLLQGSAGELFF. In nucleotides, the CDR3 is TGTGCCAGCCTCCTACAGGGGTCGGCCGGGGAGCTGTTTTTT.

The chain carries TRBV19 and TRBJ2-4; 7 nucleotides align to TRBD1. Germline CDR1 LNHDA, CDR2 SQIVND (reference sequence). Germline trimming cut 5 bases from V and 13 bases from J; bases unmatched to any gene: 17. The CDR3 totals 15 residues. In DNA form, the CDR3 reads TGTGCCAGTAGTCCTTACACCGGGACAGCTTTCCAACAGTACTTC. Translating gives CASSPYTGTAFQQYF.

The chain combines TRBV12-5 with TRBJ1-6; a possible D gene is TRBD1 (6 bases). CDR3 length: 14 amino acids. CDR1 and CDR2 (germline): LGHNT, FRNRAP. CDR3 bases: TGTGCCAGCAGACAGGTTCCAAGGGATTCACCCCTCCACTTT. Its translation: CASRQVPRDSPLHF.

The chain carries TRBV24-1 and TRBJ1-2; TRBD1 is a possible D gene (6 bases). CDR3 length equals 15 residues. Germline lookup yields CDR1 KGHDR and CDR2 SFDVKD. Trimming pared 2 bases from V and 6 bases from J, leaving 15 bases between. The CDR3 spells CATSDSTPGVDGYTF. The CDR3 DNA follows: TGTGCCACCAGTGATTCGACCCCAGGGGTGGATGGCTACACCTTC.

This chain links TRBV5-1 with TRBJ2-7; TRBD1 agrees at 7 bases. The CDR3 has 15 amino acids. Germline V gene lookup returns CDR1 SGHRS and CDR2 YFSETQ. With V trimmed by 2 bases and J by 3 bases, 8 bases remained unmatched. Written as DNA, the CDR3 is TGCGCCAGCAGCTTTAAGACAGGGAAGTTCTACGAGCAGTACTTC. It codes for CASSFKTGKFYEQYF.

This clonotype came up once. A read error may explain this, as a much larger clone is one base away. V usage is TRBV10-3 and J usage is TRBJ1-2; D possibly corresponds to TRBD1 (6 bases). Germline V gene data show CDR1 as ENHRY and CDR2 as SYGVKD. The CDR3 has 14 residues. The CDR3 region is CASSPWGRDYGYTF. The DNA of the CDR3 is TGTGCCAGCAGTCCGTGGGGGCGGGACTATGGCTACACCTTC.

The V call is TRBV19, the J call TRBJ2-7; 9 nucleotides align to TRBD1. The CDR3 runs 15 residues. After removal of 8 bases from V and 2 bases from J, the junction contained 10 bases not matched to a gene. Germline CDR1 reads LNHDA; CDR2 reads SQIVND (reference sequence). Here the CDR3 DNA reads TGTGCCAGTGCCTCGGGACAGGGATTTCCCTACGAGCAGTACTTC. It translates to CASASGQGFPYEQYF. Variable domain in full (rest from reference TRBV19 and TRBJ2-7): DGGITQSPKYLFRKEGQNVTLSCEQNLNHDAMYWYRQDPGQGLRLIYYSQIVNDFQKGDIAEGYSVSREKKESFPLTVTSAQKNPTAFYLCASASGQGFPYEQYFGPGTRLTVT.

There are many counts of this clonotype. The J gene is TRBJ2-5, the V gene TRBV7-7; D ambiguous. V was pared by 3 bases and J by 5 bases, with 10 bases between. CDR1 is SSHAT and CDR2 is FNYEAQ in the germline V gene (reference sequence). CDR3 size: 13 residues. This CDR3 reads CASSFSVPETQYF. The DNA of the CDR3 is TGTGCCAGCAGCTTTTCGGTCCCGGAGACCCAGTACTTC.

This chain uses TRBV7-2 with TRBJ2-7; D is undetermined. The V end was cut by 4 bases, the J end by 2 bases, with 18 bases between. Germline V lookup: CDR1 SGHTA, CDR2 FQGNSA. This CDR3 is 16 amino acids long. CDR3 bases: TGTGCCAGCAGCTACCCGAACTGGGGTGCCACCTACGAGCAGTACTTC. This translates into CASSYPNWGATYEQYF.

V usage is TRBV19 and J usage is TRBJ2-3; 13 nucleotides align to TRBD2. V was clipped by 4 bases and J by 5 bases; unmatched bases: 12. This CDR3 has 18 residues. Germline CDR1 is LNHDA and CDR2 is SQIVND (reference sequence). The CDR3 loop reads CASSSSSGLAGPKDTQYF. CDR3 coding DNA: TGTGCCAGTAGTAGCTCCTCGGGACTAGCGGGACCAAAAGATACGCAGTATTTT. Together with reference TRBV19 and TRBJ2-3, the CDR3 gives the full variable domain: DGGITQSPKYLFRKEGQNVTLSCEQNLNHDAMYWYRQDPGQGLRLIYYSQIVNDFQKGDIAEGYSVSREKKESFPLTVTSAQKNPTAFYLCASSSSSGLAGPKDTQYFGPGTRLTVL.

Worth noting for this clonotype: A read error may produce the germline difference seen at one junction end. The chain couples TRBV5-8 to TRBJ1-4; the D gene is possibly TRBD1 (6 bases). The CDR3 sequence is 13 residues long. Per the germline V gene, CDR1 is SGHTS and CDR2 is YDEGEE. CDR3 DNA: TGCGCCTGGAATGACAGGCGCCGGGAAAAACTGTTTTTT. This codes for CAWNDRRREKLFF.

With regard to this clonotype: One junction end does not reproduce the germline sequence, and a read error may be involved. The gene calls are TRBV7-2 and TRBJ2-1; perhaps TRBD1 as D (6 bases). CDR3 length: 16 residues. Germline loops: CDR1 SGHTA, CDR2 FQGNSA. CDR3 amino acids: CASSRGGTYISNAQFF. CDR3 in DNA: TGTGCCAGCAGCCGAGGGGGTACTTACATCAGTAATGCGCAGTTCTTC. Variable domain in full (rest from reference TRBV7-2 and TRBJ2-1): GAGVSQSPSNKVTEKGKDVELRCDPISGHTALYWYRQSLGQGLEFLIYFQGNSAPDKSGLPSDRFSAERTGGSVSTLTIQRTQQEDSAVYLCASSRGGTYISNAQFFGPGTRLTVL.

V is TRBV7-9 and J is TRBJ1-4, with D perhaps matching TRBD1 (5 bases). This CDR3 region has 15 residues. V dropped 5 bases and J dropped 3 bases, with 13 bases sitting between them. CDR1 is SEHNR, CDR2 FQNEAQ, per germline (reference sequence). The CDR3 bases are TGTGCCAGCAGCCCTATCCCGGGGCCTAATGAAAAACTGTTTTTT. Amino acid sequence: CASSPIPGPNEKLFF.